What follows are 9 T cell receptor beta chains derived from one specimen sequenced in a study of a mutant IDH1 vaccine in newly diagnosed glioma (dated by TCRdb to about 2021). Library generation was performed with the immunoSEQ multiplex PCR assay. The source is immuneACCESS, and TCRdb retained only in-frame sequences with V and J called. Part of the clones is not carried over; for the studies checked, unresolved V genes explain less than half of this, and the remainder is unexplained. The sample data list tens of thousands of clones, and about 80% of these were observed just once. The biggest ten clones account for around 4.9% of the sample. What this sample's time point label stands for: week 47, end of study. Each vaccine dose was 300 ug of a 20-mer mutant IDH1 peptide in Montanide, given subcutaneously with topical imiquimod. Their cognate antigens are unknown. Material: PBMCs, obtained from a glioma patient whose treatment included an IDH1 peptide vaccine. The receptors come from a woman aged 40 to 50 with glioma. Some clones in this sample may be carry-over from other donors' samples.

V gene TRBV5-1 combines with J gene TRBJ1-2; TRBD1 matches at 9 bases. V dropped 2 bases and J dropped 1; count of bases not matched to a gene: 3. The CDR3 is 15 residues long. Germline CDR1 SGHRS, CDR2 YFSETQ. The CDR3 DNA reads as TGCGCCAGCAGCTTACGACAGGGGGATAACTATGGCTACACCTTC. Residues: CASSLRQGDNYGYTF.

This chain uses TRBV7-9 with TRBJ2-7; TRBD1 matches 7 bases. CDR1 is SEHNR, CDR2 FQNEAQ, per germline (reference sequence). This CDR3 spans 14 amino acids. V dropped 3 bases and J dropped 5; count of bases not matched to a gene: 7. The CDR3 here is CASSFLTGKHEQYF. In DNA, the CDR3 is TGTGCCAGCAGCTTCTTGACAGGGAAACACGAGCAGTACTTC. Drawing the rest from reference TRBV7-9 and TRBJ2-7, the complete variable domain is DTGVSQNPRHKITKRGQNVTFRCDPISEHNRLYWYRQTLGQGPEFLTYFQNEAQLEKSRLLSDRFSAERPKGSFSTLEIQRTEQGDSAMYLCASSFLTGKHEQYFGPGTRLTVT.

This chain links TRBV4-3 with TRBJ1-5; TRBD1 is a possible D gene (5 bases). CDR1 and CDR2 (germline): LGHNA, YSLEER. This CDR3 spans 15 amino acids. Trimming removed 0 bases from V and 4 bases from J, with 10 bases in between. CDR3 protein: CASSQDSGGNQPQHF. CDR3 nucleotides: TGCGCCAGCAGCCAAGATTCGGGGGGGAATCAGCCCCAGCATTTT.

The chain couples TRBV12-5 to TRBJ1-5; D uncertain. Per the germline V gene, CDR1 is LGHNT and CDR2 is FRNRAP. This CDR3 has 16 amino acids. The V and J ends lost 0 bases and 3 bases respectively, with 12 bases between them. The DNA of the CDR3 is TGTGCTAGTGGTTTGGTACTAGCGCAAGACAATCAGCCCCAGCATTTT. Protein product: CASGLVLAQDNQPQHF.

This chain connects TRBV23-1 to TRBJ1-3, with 9 bases that match TRBD1. TRBV23-1 is designated an ORF whose function remains uncertain. Unmatched junction bases numbered 8, after V lost 2 bases and J lost 0 bases. The CDR3 runs to 18 residues. The CDR3 here is CASSQRDRGGNSGNTIYF. The CDR3 bases are TGCGCCAGCAGTCAACGTGACAGGGGGGGAAACTCTGGAAACACCATATATTTT.

This chain connects TRBV6-5 to TRBJ1-2; TRBD1 aligns across 7 bases. V lost 4 bases and J lost 6; bases outside the gene matches: 8. The CDR3 covers 14 residues. Germline assignment: CDR1 MNHEY and CDR2 SVGAGI. The chain's CDR3 is CASSFLRGVDGYTF. The CDR3 coding sequence is TGTGCCAGCAGTTTTCTCAGGGGGGTCGATGGCTACACCTTC.

In its sample, this clone was seen once. This chain joins TRBV9 and TRBJ2-5; D call uncertain. V lost 0 bases and J lost 3, with 6 bases in between. This CDR3 region has 13 residues. CDR1 SGDLS and CDR2 YYNGEE come from the germline V gene. The CDR3 is CASSVGAKETQYF. CDR3 DNA sequence: TGTGCCAGCAGCGTAGGGGCCAAAGAGACCCAGTACTTC.

The DNA for the CDR3 is TGCGCCAGCAGCATCGTCAGGGGGCTCGGCGAGCAGTACTTC. Its translation is CASSIVRGLGEQYF. The chain recombines TRBV5-1 with TRBJ2-7; TRBD1 agrees at 8 bases. This CDR3 has 14 residues. CDR1 SGHRS and CDR2 YFSETQ come from the germline V gene. After removal of 4 bases from V and 6 bases from J, the junction contained 9 bases not matched to a gene.

The V call is TRBV7-3, the J call TRBJ1-6, with 9 positions matching TRBD1. Germline V gene data show CDR1 as SGHTA and CDR2 as FQGTGA. The trim removed 5 bases at V and 7 bases at J, leaving 3 bases unmatched. This CDR3 spans 14 amino acids. CDR3 DNA sequence: TGTGCCAGCAGCGAGGGGACAGGGAATTCACCCCTCCACTTT. Its translation is CASSEGTGNSPLHF.